The 22 T cell receptor beta chains reported below all come from one sample, sequenced in a study of blood T cell repertoires in COVID-19. Method: immunoSEQ multiplex PCR; TCRdb's copy keeps in-frame clones and lacks some. This table has about 220,000 clones, 65% to 85% appearing once. The sequenced sample consisted of PBMCs or T cells enriched from blood (not recorded which). The origin of the receptors is a woman in her thirties or forties who had recovered from COVID-19.

V usage is TRBV6-6 and J usage is TRBJ1-5; TRBD1 matches at 10 bases. V lost 6 bases to trimming and J lost 6 bases; unmatched junction nucleotides: 5. Germline loops: CDR1 MNHNY, CDR2 SVGAGI (reference sequence). CDR3 length: 14 residues. CDR3 DNA sequence: TGTGCCAGCAGCCCGACAGGGGGCACTCAGCCCCAGCATTTT. Amino acids: CASSPTGGTQPQHF.

The V gene is TRBV2, the J gene TRBJ2-2; 8 bases line up with TRBD2. Germline loops: CDR1 SNHLY, CDR2 FYNNEI. V was clipped by 6 bases and J by 0 bases; unmatched bases: 3. This CDR3 contains 15 residues. The CDR3 is CASRPGLANTGELFF. CDR3 sequence (DNA): TGTGCCAGCAGACCGGGACTAGCGAACACCGGGGAGCTGTTTTTT.

The chain combines TRBV7-9 with TRBJ1-3, with unresolved D. V gave up 5 bases and J gave up 0 bases, with 14 bases separating them. CDR3 length: 16 residues. Germline V lookup: CDR1 SEHNR, CDR2 FQNEAQ (reference sequence). The CDR3 DNA reads as TGTGCCAGCAGCCTACAGACGGTGTCCTCTGGAAACACCATATATTTT. It translates to CASSLQTVSSGNTIYF.

CDR3 amino acids: CASSLAFPSGYTF. CDR3 coding DNA: TGTGCCAGCAGCTTAGCGTTTCCAAGCGGCTACACCTTC. The chain has TRBV7-9 and TRBJ1-2; D is unresolved. From germline, CDR1 is SEHNR and CDR2 FQNEAQ (reference sequence). This CDR3 comprises 13 residues. Trimming took 0 bases from V and 8 from J, leaving 10 bases between them.

The chain combines TRBV23-1 with TRBJ2-1; perhaps TRBD2 as D (5 bases). TRBV23-1 belongs to the ORF category, with a function that is uncertain. V lost 1 base and J lost 0, with 13 bases in between. The CDR3 has 17 residues. Here the CDR3 DNA reads TGCGCCAGCAGTCAATTGGGAAGAGGGAGCTCCTACAATGAGCAGTTCTTC. It translates to CASSQLGRGSSYNEQFF.

This chain uses TRBV18 with TRBJ1-2; D gene ambiguous. The germline V and J ends were trimmed by 4 bases and 6 bases, with 12 bases remaining between them. CDR1 is KGHSH, CDR2 LQKENI, per germline. This CDR3 has 13 residues. The chain's CDR3 is CASSLRNDDGYTF. As DNA, the CDR3 is TGTGCCAGCTCACTCAGGAACGATGATGGCTACACCTTC.

This clone was seen a handful of times. The chain couples TRBV19 to TRBJ2-3, with 11 bases lining up with TRBD2. CDR3 length: 15 residues. The germline V gene encodes CDR1 LNHDA and CDR2 SQIVND (reference sequence). After removal of 3 bases from V and 6 bases from J, the junction contained 5 bases not matched to a gene. CDR3 loop: CASSIPVAGGDTQYF. The CDR3 coding sequence is TGTGCCAGTAGTATCCCAGTAGCGGGAGGGGATACGCAGTATTTT.

The chain has TRBV29-1 and TRBJ2-1; D is perhaps TRBD2 (6 bases). There are 12 residues in the CDR3. CDR1 and CDR2 from the germline V gene are SQVTM and ANQGSEA. V was shortened by 0 bases and J by 8 bases, with 8 bases between the two germline ends. The CDR3 bases are TGCAGCGTTGAAGATTCGGGGGATGAGCAGTTCTTC. Translated: CSVEDSGDEQFF.

The chain employs TRBV5-1 and TRBJ1-4; D is perhaps TRBD1 (5 bases). In germline, CDR1 is SGHRS, CDR2 YFSETQ. The CDR3 has 14 amino acids. Trimming pared 4 bases from V and 8 bases from J, leaving 15 bases between. CDR3 DNA sequence: TGCGCCAGCAGCCCGGGGGAGGGTCGAGAAAAACTGTTTTTT. This translates into CASSPGEGREKLFF.

This rearrangement joins TRBV7-9 to TRBJ1-4; D not resolved. The germline V gene encodes CDR1 SEHNR and CDR2 FQNEAQ (reference sequence). Trimming stripped 5 bases from V and 3 bases from J, with 13 bases between. The CDR3 runs 15 residues. In DNA, the CDR3 is TGTGCCAGCAGCACTCCGGCGGTACCTAATGAAAAACTGTTTTTT. Its protein product is CASSTPAVPNEKLFF.

This clone was detected ten times or more. The chain links TRBV5-6 to TRBJ2-2; D remains unclear. Trimming left V 4 bases short and J 8 bases short, with 18 bases between. The CDR3 is made up of 15 amino acids. Germline V lookup: CDR1 SGHDT, CDR2 YYEEEE. The CDR3, as DNA: TGTGCCAGCAGCCTTACCTCGAACTTTAAGGGGGAGCTGTTTTTT. This sequence encodes CASSLTSNFKGELFF.

V and J are TRBV19 and TRBJ2-4, with 7 nucleotides matching TRBD1. Germline V gene sequence: CDR1 LNHDA, CDR2 SQIVND (reference sequence). V trimming: 1 base; J trimming: 0 bases; junction bases outside the gene matches: 3. The CDR3 runs to 16 residues. The DNA for the CDR3 is TGTGCCAGTAGTATAGCGAGGACAGGAGCCAAAAACATTCAGTACTTC. It encodes CASSIARTGAKNIQYF.

The V and J genes are TRBV6-5 and TRBJ1-2, with a possible D match to TRBD1 (5 bases). The CDR3 length is 13 residues. Germline lookup yields CDR1 MNHEY and CDR2 SVGAGI. V was clipped by 6 bases and J by 3 bases, with 11 bases between them. CDR3 residues: CASRPDSYYGYTF. DNA of the CDR3: TGTGCCAGCAGGCCCGACAGTTACTATGGCTACACCTTC.

The genes are TRBV11-1 and TRBJ2-5; TRBD1 matches at 7 bases. This CDR3 is built from 13 residues. V lost 4 bases to trimming and J lost 5 bases; unmatched junction nucleotides: 4. CDR1 SGHAT and CDR2 FQDESV come from the germline V gene (reference sequence). CDR3: CASSYRGVETQYF. CDR3 coding DNA: TGTGCCAGCAGCTACAGGGGTGTGGAGACCCAGTACTTC.

This rearrangement joins TRBV28 to TRBJ2-2, with TRBD2 identical over 7 bases. This CDR3 is 16 amino acids long. CDR1 is MDHEN, CDR2 SYDVKM, per germline. Unmatched junction bases numbered 11, after V lost 6 bases and J lost 4 bases. The CDR3 here is CASSLAAVRGTGELFF. The CDR3 DNA reads TGTGCCAGCAGCCTAGCGGCGGTCCGGGGCACCGGGGAGCTGTTTTTT.

This clone was seen just once. V and J are TRBV10-1 and TRBJ1-1; D remains unclear. Per the germline V gene, CDR1 is WNHNN and CDR2 is SYGVQD (reference sequence). V was trimmed by 7 bases and J by 1 base, leaving 13 bases between them. This CDR3 has 14 amino acids. The CDR3 is CASKYTLKNTEAFF. The CDR3 DNA reads as TGCGCCAGCAAGTACACCCTGAAGAACACTGAAGCTTTCTTT.

The rearrangement uses TRBV11-3 and TRBJ2-1; D gene uncertain. Trimming cost V 0 bases and J 5 bases, with 11 bases left between them. CDR3 size: 15 residues. Germline V gene sequence: CDR1 SGHNT, CDR2 YENEEA. The CDR3 DNA follows: TGTGCCAGCAGCTTAGAGGGCAGCCTTCACAATGAGCAGTTCTTC. Protein sequence: CASSLEGSLHNEQFF.

This chain uses TRBV19 with TRBJ2-2; 8 positions match TRBD1. Losses at the gene ends were 3 bases for V and 0 bases for J; bases not matched to a gene: 9. This CDR3 spans 18 amino acids. The germline V gene encodes CDR1 LNHDA and CDR2 SQIVND (reference sequence). The CDR3 sequence: CASSIPTGALANTGELFF. The CDR3 nucleotides read TGTGCCAGTAGTATCCCGACAGGGGCCCTCGCGAACACCGGGGAGCTGTTTTTT.

A single count supports this clone. V gene TRBV18 combines with J gene TRBJ2-3; TRBD2 matches at 13 bases. After removal of 5 bases from V and 4 bases from J, the junction contained 6 bases not matched to a gene. From germline, CDR1 is KGHSH and CDR2 LQKENI. The CDR3 is 16 amino acids. This CDR3 reads CASSSRTSGSSDTQYF. The CDR3 DNA reads as TGTGCCAGCTCATCGCGGACTAGCGGGAGTTCAGATACGCAGTATTTT.

The chain recombines TRBV3-1 (or the pseudogene TRBV3-2) with TRBJ2-5; D remains ambiguous. V gave up 0 bases and J gave up 9 bases, with 11 bases separating them. The length of the CDR3 is 13 residues. Germline CDR1 and CDR2: LGHDT and YNNKEL (reference sequence). CDR3 DNA: TGTGCCAGCAGCCAAGATCGAGACGGAGCCCAGTACTTC. Translation: CASSQDRDGAQYF.

This rearrangement joins TRBV4-1 to TRBJ2-3; 8 bases are shared with TRBD2. Germline CDR1 and CDR2: MGHRA and YSYEKL. Losses at the gene ends were 1 base for V and 1 base for J; bases not matched to a gene: 4. The CDR3 is 16 amino acids. This CDR3 is CASSQGMREGTDTQYF. CDR3 in DNA: TGCGCCAGCAGCCAAGGCATGCGGGAGGGCACAGATACGCAGTATTTT.

This rearrangement joins TRBV27 to TRBJ2-1, with 8 bases identical to TRBD2. This CDR3 has 15 residues. Germline loops: CDR1 MNHEY, CDR2 SMNVEV (reference sequence). V trimming: 5 bases; J trimming: 5 bases; junction bases outside the gene matches: 8. The CDR3 DNA sequence: TGTGCCAGCAGTCCCGGGATAGCGGGGAACAATGAGCAGTTCTTC. Encoded protein: CASSPGIAGNNEQFF.